This T cell receptor beta chain was found in a study of shared clonotypes between healthy human individuals. V lost 5 bases, J lost 2 bases, and 19 bases lay in between. The CDR3 covers 16 residues. Germline V CDR1 and CDR2: SGHAT, FQNNGV. TCRdb's copy holds only in-frame clones and misses some; the assay was immunoSEQ multiplex PCR. The sample has 1.4 million to 1.5 million clones, about 96% seen once. Sequenced material: naive CD4+ T cells sorted from blood. Subset defined: CD45RA+ positively selected. The clonotype comes from a man aged 30 to 39 in good health. The chain employs TRBV11-2 and TRBJ2-7; D not certain. The CDR3 DNA is TGTGCCAGCAGCGCCGTTACTCGACAATCACCCTACGAGCAGTACTTC. This codes for CASSAVTRQSPYEQYF.